Reported below is one T cell receptor beta chain. Its specificity is not known. This sample is part of a study of shared clonotypes between healthy human individuals. Study in general: Donors consisted of two women and a few men between 18 and 49. Study-level findings and limits: In a few donors, about 5% of naive CD4 clonotypes appeared in common. Generation probability values for non-shared clonotypes were lower than those for clonotypes shared by all four donors. The sole specimen, blood, was sampled, and tissue repertoires likely differ.

Here immunoSEQ multiplex PCR was the method, and the copy in TCRdb shows in-frame clones only, minus some. In the table there are a few million clones, 80% to 95% of which are singletons. CD8 cells regarded as naive lacked CD45RO, were positively chosen for CCR7, and omitted terminally differentiated effector memory CD45RA+ cells. CDR3 size: 14 residues. Germline CDR1 SEHNR, CDR2 FQNEAQ (reference sequence). V was pared by 4 bases and J by 2 bases, with 11 bases between. The sample comprised naive CD8+ T cells from PBMCs. The V and J genes are TRBV7-9 and TRBJ1-2; a weak D match, TRBD1 (5 bases). The sequence derives from a man aged 18 to 29 in good health. Some clones in this sample may be carry-over from other donors' samples. Written as DNA, the CDR3 is TGTGCCAGCAGCTATCCGGGACCAAACTATGGCTACACCTTC. Translation: CASSYPGPNYGYTF.